This T cell receptor (beta chain) was documented in a study of cytomegalovirus exposure and HLA in healthy donors. General study points: V- and J-gene trimming in TCR beta was tied to a missense DCLRE1C variant by an analysis performed later.

Primers included in the PCR were 60 Vbeta and 13 Jbeta primers. Profiling relied on immunoSEQ multiplex PCR, and the TCRdb table lists in-frame clones only, not all of them. Of approximately 150,000 clones listed, roughly 81% are singletons. The V gene's germline CDR1 is MNHEY and CDR2 SMNVEV (reference sequence). Trimming shortened V by 4 bases and J by 0 bases, and 10 bases separated the two germline ends. CDR3 length equals 15 residues. Concerning this clone: The antigen is undetermined.

This TCR came from a man between 25 and 39 years old in good health and CMV-seropositive. The chain couples TRBV27 to TRBJ1-3, with no clear D. Sequenced: PBMCs. This CDR3 is CASSSRIYSGNTIYF. The DNA of the CDR3 is TGTGCCAGCAGTTCCAGGATTTACTCTGGAAACACCATATATTTT.